This T cell receptor beta chain was sequenced during a study of cytomegalovirus exposure and HLA in healthy donors. Study-wide findings and caveats: Analysis performed later showed TCR beta chains linked to HLA being more clonally expanded than equally common others. The classifier reportedly diagnosed cytomegalovirus status with high sensitivity and specificity.

V lost 0 bases and J lost 5, with 8 bases in between. The CDR3 runs to 14 residues. Germline assignment: CDR1 MDHEN and CDR2 SYDVKM. Of note for this clone: Antigen: not known.

Use of 60 Vbeta and 13 Jbeta primers characterized the PCR. Here immunoSEQ multiplex PCR was the method, and the copy in TCRdb shows in-frame clones only, minus some. The profile shows roughly 180,000 clones, about 82% of them singletons. This chain connects TRBV28 to TRBJ1-5; D remains ambiguous. The specimen was PBMCs. The sequence was collected from a man between 18 and 29 years old in good health and CMV-seronegative. In nucleotides, the CDR3 is TGTGCCAGCAGTTTATGGGACGGGGATCAGCCCCAGCATTTT. Its protein product is CASSLWDGDQPQHF.